These T cell receptor beta chains were read from a single sample in a study of blood T cell repertoires in COVID-19. Assay: immunoSEQ multiplex PCR; the TCRdb copy retains only in-frame clones and omits some. The sample shows 160,000 or so clones, 80% of them seen only once. The sequencing sample was made of PBMCs or T cells enriched from blood (not recorded which). Receptors were obtained from a woman aged 55-70 years who had recovered from COVID-19. The CDR3 runs from the conserved cysteine through the conserved F or W. D genes are given only for firm matches. Where a row states a size, it is once, few, many or the class of an expanded clone; other rows omit it.

v_gene,d_gene,j_gene,abundance,CDR3aa,CDR3nt
TRBV30,-,TRBJ1-2,-,CAWSFQGSNYGYTF,TGTGCCTGGAGCTTCCAGGGGTCTAACTATGGCTACACCTTC
TRBV18,TRBD1,TRBJ2-2,-,CASSLGQVPDTGELFF,TGTGCCAGCTCACTTGGACAGGTCCCCGACACCGGGGAGCTGTTTTTT
TRBV10-3,-,TRBJ1-1,-,CAINTPSSSQRAFF,TGTGCCATCAATACACCCAGTTCCTCTCAAAGAGCTTTCTTT
TRBV10-3,TRBD1,TRBJ1-3,-,CAIGQGVENTIYF,TGTGCCATCGGACAGGGGGTAGAAAACACCATATATTTT
TRBV18,-,TRBJ1-1,few,CASSPSGAQNTEAFF,TGTGCCAGCTCACCCTCAGGGGCACAAAACACTGAAGCTTTCTTT
TRBV7-9,-,TRBJ1-1,-,CASSLAQASNTEAFF,TGTGCCAGCAGCTTGGCTCAGGCATCGAACACTGAAGCTTTCTTT
TRBV24-1,TRBD1,TRBJ1-2,-,CATSDPQGPNYGYTF,TGTGCCACCAGTGACCCACAGGGGCCGAACTATGGCTACACCTTC
TRBV27,-,TRBJ2-7,-,CASSLRGGSGFLSYEQYF,TGTGCCAGCAGTCTGCGAGGCGGGTCCGGATTTCTCTCCTACGAGCAGTACTTC
TRBV2,-,TRBJ2-3,-,CASSDFAGLSATDTQYF,TGTGCCAGCAGTGATTTTGCAGGACTTTCCGCCACAGATACGCAGTATTTT
TRBV9,TRBD2,TRBJ2-1,-,CASTATSGAYNEQFF,TGTGCCAGCACGGCCACTAGCGGTGCCTACAATGAGCAGTTCTTC
TRBV11-2,TRBD2,TRBJ2-3,-,CASSWTSGGADTQYF,TGTGCCAGCAGCTGGACTAGCGGGGGGGCAGATACGCAGTATTTT
TRBV5-1,TRBD1,TRBJ2-5,many,CASSPVDRGRETQYF,TGCGCCAGCAGCCCAGTGGACAGGGGGAGAGAGACCCAGTACTTC
TRBV5-4,TRBD1,TRBJ2-3,few,CASSRTGITDTQYF,TGTGCCAGCAGCCGGACAGGGATCACAGATACGCAGTATTTT
TRBV2,TRBD2,TRBJ2-3,once,CASSGPLRGADTQYF,TGTGCCAGCAGTGGCCCCTTGCGGGGGGCAGATACGCAGTATTTT
TRBV6-5,TRBD2,TRBJ2-5,-,CASSYSLAGFQETQYF,TGTGCCAGCAGTTACAGCCTAGCGGGGTTCCAAGAGACCCAGTACTTC